This T cell receptor beta chain was sequenced in a study of blood T cells in healthy people across ages. Study results and caveats: Both naive CD4+ cell counts and diversity were greater in long-lived donors than in aged donors. Diversity estimates from one million T cells were considered underestimates. Among T cells, TCR beta diversity per million cells dropped roughly linearly as age rose.

Through a sample-barcoded 5' primer and a J-beta primer mix, a second PCR was run for roughly 7 to 11 cycles. TCRdb ran MiXCR on the 5' RACE reads and lists one entry per CDR3 protein. The profile shows roughly 680,000 distinct CDR3 sequences, about 50% of them singletons. This clonotype was counted between two and nine times. The antigen remains unidentified. This receptor was identified in an elderly woman in good health. Sequencing input: blood.

Here the CDR3 reads CAINRKKTGADWWVTQYF. The CDR3 DNA follows: TGTGCCATCAACCGGAAAAAAACAGGGGCTGATTGGTGGGTCACCCAGTACTTC. The genes are TRBV6-1 and TRBJ2-5; 7 positions agree with TRBD1. V was clipped by 10 bases and J by 8 bases; unmatched bases: 28. Germline lookup yields CDR1 MNHNS and CDR2 SASEGT. The CDR3 length is 18 residues.